The clone carrying this TCR beta chain was seen ten or more times. As yet, its antigen is unknown. Constant-segment-primed 5'RACE gave TCR alpha and TCR beta cDNA libraries with sample barcodes and UMIs. TCRdb itself ran the 5' RACE reads through MiXCR, one entry per CDR3 protein. Here the sample spans roughly 620,000 distinct CDR3 sequences, under 20% being singletons. Trimming cost V 6 bases and J 5 bases; bases outside gene matches: 10. Germline V gene lookup returns CDR1 SGHTA and CDR2 FQGNSA. This CDR3 is built from 17 residues. The data were taken from a study of T-cell memory formation after mild COVID-19. Findings and limits, study-wide: Pre-infection memory showed some responding clones, and this suggested that cross-reactive memory joined. Day 15 to 85 contractors were CD4/CD8 balanced; later expanders leaned CD4+.

The source material was PBMCs or a T cell subset sorted from them (not recorded which). This TCR came from an adult woman who had mild COVID-19 (a few samples of this study predate the infection). Cell type and time point are not known. The gene calls are TRBV7-2 and TRBJ2-1; 13 nucleotides line up with TRBD2. The CDR3 loop reads CASSLHPGTSGNNEQFF. DNA of the CDR3: TGTGCCAGCAGTCTTCACCCCGGGACTAGCGGGAACAATGAGCAGTTCTTC.